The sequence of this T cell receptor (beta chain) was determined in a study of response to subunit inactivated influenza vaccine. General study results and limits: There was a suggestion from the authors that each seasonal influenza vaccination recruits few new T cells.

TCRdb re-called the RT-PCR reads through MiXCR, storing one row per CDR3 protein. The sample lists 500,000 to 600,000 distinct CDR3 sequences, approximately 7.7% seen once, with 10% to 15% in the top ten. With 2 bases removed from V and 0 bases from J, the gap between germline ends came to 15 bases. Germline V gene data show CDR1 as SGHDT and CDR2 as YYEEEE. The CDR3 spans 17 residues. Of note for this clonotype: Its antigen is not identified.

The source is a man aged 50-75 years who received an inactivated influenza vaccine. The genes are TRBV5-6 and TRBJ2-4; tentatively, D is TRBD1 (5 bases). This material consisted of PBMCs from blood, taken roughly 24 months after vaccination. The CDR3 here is CASSFGAEMLAKNIQYF. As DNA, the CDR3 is TGTGCCAGCAGCTTTGGGGCAGAGATGCTAGCCAAAAACATTCAGTACTTC.